Included here is one T cell receptor (beta chain) sequence, with context. The antigen is not known. The data were taken from a study of shared clonotypes between healthy human individuals. Overall study: Plates per donor: three CD4 naive, three CD4 memory, two CD8 naive, one CD8 memory.

The V segment lost 3 bases and the J segment 5 bases; nucleotides outside the gene matches: 9. This CDR3 has 16 residues. CDR1 is LGHNA, CDR2 YSLEER, per germline. Study-level points and caveats: Naive subsets generally exceeded memory subsets in estimated richness.

CD45RO negativity and positive selection for CCR7 defined naive CD8 cells, a population that excluded terminally differentiated effector memory CD45RA+ cells. In the original processing: Filtering of immunoSEQ junctional sequences could not match full-length read filtering. TCRdb's copy holds only in-frame clones and misses some; the assay was immunoSEQ multiplex PCR. That table gives V, J and clone size, and the DNA gave D and trimming. The sample holds about 600,000 clones, about 98% seen once. The V and J genes are TRBV4-3 and TRBJ1-2; 10 bases fit TRBD1. The sequence came from a young man in good health. The sequencing sample was made of naive CD8+ T cells sorted from blood. The chain's CDR3 is CASSQAGTGVGYGYTF. CDR3 bases: TGCGCCAGCAGCCAGGCCGGGACAGGGGTCGGGTATGGCTACACCTTC.